What follows describes a single T cell receptor beta chain. The antigen is undetermined. Only in-frame clones appear in the TCRdb table, and some are missing; sequencing was by immunoSEQ multiplex PCR. The table has about 120,000 clones, over 80% seen once. This sample stems from a study of graft-versus-host responses after intestinal transplantation. Study summary: Uniformly, recipients were administered anti-thymocyte globulin induction with subsequent tacrolimus and steroids for approximately 3 years. Study results and limitations: The marrow of recipients harbored GvH clones, and ileum or blood showed some of them first. Patients who carried graft-donor T cell macrochimerism also had high graft-versus-host to host-versus-graft clonal ratios in their allografts.

This CDR3 is built from 14 residues. Germline CDR1 and CDR2: MNHNS and SASEGT. Trimming removed 3 bases at V and 3 bases at J, with 11 bases between. The sequence came from a human donor who received an intestinal transplant. Sequenced here: unstimulated CD4+ T cells sorted from spleen or lymph node cells, sampled before intestinal transplant. V and J are TRBV6-1 and TRBJ2-5, with D possibly being TRBD1 (6 bases). The CDR3 sequence is CASSEDRVKETQYF. The CDR3 DNA follows: TGTGCCAGCAGTGAGGACAGAGTTAAAGAGACCCAGTACTTC.